Listed below are T cell receptor beta chains from one sample, sequenced in a study of shared clonotypes between healthy human individuals. Generated by immunoSEQ multiplex PCR, the TCRdb table keeps only in-frame clones and is missing some. The sample lists 2 million to 2.5 million clones, roughly 95% occurring once. Input material: naive CD4+ T cells sorted from blood. These receptors came from a man aged 18-30 years in good health. CDR3s include the opening cysteine and the closing phenylalanine or tryptophan. The order of the fields is V gene, D gene, clone size, J gene, CDR3 DNA, CDR3 protein. A D gene is named only where the DNA matches it firmly. Rows may omit the clone size; those that give it use once, few, many or a size class.

v_call: TRBV5-1; d_call: TRBD1; clone_size: once; j_call: TRBJ1-3; cdr3_nt: TGCGCCAGCAGCGCCCGGGGGACAGGGAATGGAAACACCATATATTTT; cdr3_aa: CASSARGTGNGNTIYF
v_call: TRBV10-3; d_call: -; clone_size: -; j_call: TRBJ1-2; cdr3_nt: TGTGCCACCAAGAACAGGGTGGACTATGGCTACACCTTC; cdr3_aa: CATKNRVDYGYTF
v_call: TRBV5-1; d_call: -; clone_size: -; j_call: TRBJ2-2; cdr3_nt: TGCGCCAGCAGCCTGGAACTATCTGCCGGGGAGCTGTTTTTT; cdr3_aa: CASSLELSAGELFF
v_call: TRBV6-6; d_call: -; clone_size: -; j_call: TRBJ1-3; cdr3_nt: TGTGCCAGCAGTTACGGTGTCAGCGGCTCTGGAAACACCATATATTTT; cdr3_aa: CASSYGVSGSGNTIYF
v_call: TRBV18; d_call: TRBD1; clone_size: -; j_call: TRBJ2-7; cdr3_nt: TGTGCCAGCTCACCCCAGGGGGCCCACGAGCAGTACTTC; cdr3_aa: CASSPQGAHEQYF
v_call: TRBV5-6; d_call: -; clone_size: -; j_call: TRBJ1-1; cdr3_nt: TGTGCCAGCAGCCCTGTGGTGGACAGATATAATGAAGCTTTCTTT; cdr3_aa: CASSPVVDRYNEAFF
v_call: TRBV19; d_call: -; clone_size: -; j_call: TRBJ2-2; cdr3_nt: TGTGCCAGTCGTAGAGGGGACGGGAACACCGGGGAGCTGTTTTTT; cdr3_aa: CASRRGDGNTGELFF
v_call: TRBV6-1; d_call: -; clone_size: -; j_call: TRBJ1-5; cdr3_nt: TGTGCCAGCAGCGATGACTATCAGCCCCAGCATTTT; cdr3_aa: CASSDDYQPQHF
v_call: TRBV28; d_call: -; clone_size: -; j_call: TRBJ1-4; cdr3_nt: TGTGCCAGCAGTTTTTTGTATGAAAAACTGTTTTTT; cdr3_aa: CASSFLYEKLFF
v_call: TRBV29-1; d_call: -; clone_size: -; j_call: TRBJ2-3; cdr3_nt: TGCAGCGTGTCGGGGAGTACTAGCACAGATACGCAGTATTTT; cdr3_aa: CSVSGSTSTDTQYF
v_call: TRBV6-5; d_call: TRBD2; clone_size: -; j_call: TRBJ2-2; cdr3_nt: TGTGCCAGCAGTGGCCGGGAGGACACCGGGGAGCTGTTTTTT; cdr3_aa: CASSGREDTGELFF
v_call: TRBV5-1; d_call: TRBD1; clone_size: -; j_call: TRBJ1-1; cdr3_nt: TGCGCCAGCAGCTTCGCCGGGACAGGACCCGAGGGTGAAGCTTTCTTT; cdr3_aa: CASSFAGTGPEGEAFF
v_call: TRBV2; d_call: -; clone_size: -; j_call: TRBJ1-4; cdr3_nt: TGTGCCAGCAGTGTGGGCAGGGGCCCTGAAAAACTGTTTTTT; cdr3_aa: CASSVGRGPEKLFF
v_call: TRBV9; d_call: -; clone_size: -; j_call: TRBJ2-2; cdr3_nt: TGTGCCAGCAGCCGGACCGACCCAAGCACCGGGGAGCTGTTTTTT; cdr3_aa: CASSRTDPSTGELFF
v_call: TRBV7-9; d_call: -; clone_size: -; j_call: TRBJ2-5; cdr3_nt: TGTGCCAGCAGCCCCCTAGGACAGATTCAAGAGACCCAGTACTTC; cdr3_aa: CASSPLGQIQETQYF
v_call: TRBV5-1; d_call: -; clone_size: -; j_call: TRBJ2-5; cdr3_nt: TGCGCCAGCAGCTTGGAGGCCGGGGCCCAAGAGACCCAGTACTTC; cdr3_aa: CASSLEAGAQETQYF
v_call: TRBV5-1; d_call: TRBD2; clone_size: -; j_call: TRBJ2-1; cdr3_nt: TGCGCCAGCAGCTTGGTCAGGACTAGCGGGAGCGAGAATGAGCAGTTCTTC; cdr3_aa: CASSLVRTSGSENEQFF
v_call: TRBV5-4; d_call: TRBD2; clone_size: -; j_call: TRBJ2-3; cdr3_nt: TGTGCCAGCAGCTGGACTAGCACCAGCACAGATACGCAGTATTTT; cdr3_aa: CASSWTSTSTDTQYF
v_call: TRBV30; d_call: -; clone_size: -; j_call: TRBJ1-4; cdr3_nt: TGTGCCTGGAGACAGGGAGGTAGTAATGAAAAACTGTTTTTT; cdr3_aa: CAWRQGGSNEKLFF
v_call: TRBV28; d_call: -; clone_size: once; j_call: TRBJ2-2; cdr3_nt: TGTGCCAGCCAGGGACTTAGGAACACCGGGGAGCTGTTTTTT; cdr3_aa: CASQGLRNTGELFF
v_call: TRBV7-9; d_call: -; clone_size: -; j_call: TRBJ2-7; cdr3_nt: TGTGCCAGCAGCTTGCAAAGCGGAAGCTACGAGCAGTACTTC; cdr3_aa: CASSLQSGSYEQYF
v_call: TRBV5-1; d_call: TRBD1; clone_size: -; j_call: TRBJ1-4; cdr3_nt: TGCGCCAGCAGCATGGAGGGACAGGGCGTTGAAAAACTGTTTTTT; cdr3_aa: CASSMEGQGVEKLFF
v_call: TRBV7-9; d_call: -; clone_size: few; j_call: TRBJ1-1; cdr3_nt: TGTGCCAGCAGCTTATACGGGGCTGCGAACACTGAAGCTTTCTTT; cdr3_aa: CASSLYGAANTEAFF
v_call: TRBV9; d_call: TRBD1; clone_size: -; j_call: TRBJ2-5; cdr3_nt: TGTGCCAGCAGCAACGGACAGGGAAAAGAGACCCAGTACTTC; cdr3_aa: CASSNGQGKETQYF
v_call: TRBV19; d_call: TRBD1; clone_size: -; j_call: TRBJ1-5; cdr3_nt: TGTGCCAGTAGTACCGGGACAGGGGTCCAGCCCCAGCATTTT; cdr3_aa: CASSTGTGVQPQHF
v_call: TRBV2; d_call: -; clone_size: once; j_call: TRBJ2-1; cdr3_nt: TGTGCCAGCAGTTTTTGGACGGAGAGGGATGAGCAGTTCTTC; cdr3_aa: CASSFWTERDEQFF
v_call: TRBV9; d_call: TRBD1; clone_size: -; j_call: TRBJ2-1; cdr3_nt: TGTGCCAGCAGCGTAGGAGACAGGGGGCATTGGAATGAGCAGTTCTTC; cdr3_aa: CASSVGDRGHWNEQFF
v_call: TRBV10-3; d_call: TRBD1; clone_size: -; j_call: TRBJ1-2; cdr3_nt: TGTGCCATCAGTGATGGACAGGGTTCTCGCTACACCTTC; cdr3_aa: CAISDGQGSRYTF
v_call: TRBV18; d_call: TRBD1; clone_size: -; j_call: TRBJ2-7; cdr3_nt: TGTGCCAGCTCACCATCGGGACAGGGCAACTACGAGCAGTACTTC; cdr3_aa: CASSPSGQGNYEQYF
v_call: TRBV15; d_call: -; clone_size: -; j_call: TRBJ1-2; cdr3_nt: TGTGCCACCAGCAGAGATGGTTACGGCAACTATGGCTACACCTTC; cdr3_aa: CATSRDGYGNYGYTF
v_call: TRBV5-5; d_call: -; clone_size: once; j_call: TRBJ1-5; cdr3_nt: TGTGCCAGCAGCTGGGGTGTAAGTAATCAGTTACAGTCGGAGCATTTT; cdr3_aa: CASSWGVSNQLQSEHF
v_call: TRBV30; d_call: -; clone_size: -; j_call: TRBJ2-5; cdr3_nt: TGTGCCTGGAGTGTACAGGGACTAAGGAGCGAGACCCAGTACTTC; cdr3_aa: CAWSVQGLRSETQYF
v_call: TRBV11-2; d_call: -; clone_size: -; j_call: TRBJ2-7; cdr3_nt: TGTGCCAGCAGCCCTATGGGCTACGAGCAGTACTTC; cdr3_aa: CASSPMGYEQYF
v_call: TRBV11-2; d_call: -; clone_size: -; j_call: TRBJ2-5; cdr3_nt: TGTGCCAGCAGCTTGGGTAAAGAGACCCAGTACTTC; cdr3_aa: CASSLGKETQYF
v_call: TRBV15; d_call: -; clone_size: -; j_call: TRBJ2-5; cdr3_nt: TGTGCCACCAGCAGAGACAGGGGAGTAGGGGAGACCCAGTACTTC; cdr3_aa: CATSRDRGVGETQYF
v_call: TRBV5-1; d_call: TRBD1; clone_size: once; j_call: TRBJ1-1; cdr3_nt: TGCGCCAGCAGCTTGGATCAGGGGGCGAACACTGAAGCTTTCTTT; cdr3_aa: CASSLDQGANTEAFF
v_call: TRBV18; d_call: -; clone_size: -; j_call: TRBJ2-7; cdr3_nt: TGTGCCAGCTCACCACCCAGGGCCCCTTCCTACGAGCAGTACTTC; cdr3_aa: CASSPPRAPSYEQYF
v_call: TRBV7-9; d_call: TRBD1; clone_size: -; j_call: TRBJ1-1; cdr3_nt: TGTGCCAGCAGCTCCAGGGGGACTGAAGCTTTCTTT; cdr3_aa: CASSSRGTEAFF
v_call: TRBV10-2; d_call: TRBD2; clone_size: once; j_call: TRBJ2-3; cdr3_nt: TGCGCCAGCAGTGAGACCCCAGGACTAGCGGGGGGCGGGAATACGCAGTATTTT; cdr3_aa: CASSETPGLAGGGNTQYF
v_call: TRBV9; d_call: -; clone_size: -; j_call: TRBJ2-2; cdr3_nt: TGTGCCAGCAGCGTAGAGGATCCTGACACCGGGGAGCTGTTTTTT; cdr3_aa: CASSVEDPDTGELFF
v_call: TRBV25-1; d_call: -; clone_size: -; j_call: TRBJ2-7; cdr3_nt: TGTGCCAGCAGTGAATATGGAAACGAGCAGTACTTC; cdr3_aa: CASSEYGNEQYF
v_call: TRBV10-3; d_call: -; clone_size: -; j_call: TRBJ2-1; cdr3_nt: TGTGCCATCAGTGAGTTCGACAGTAACTACAATGAGCAGTTCTTC; cdr3_aa: CAISEFDSNYNEQFF
v_call: TRBV6-6; d_call: -; clone_size: once; j_call: TRBJ1-2; cdr3_nt: TGTGCCAGCACTAGGGCAGGGATCGGCTATGGCTACACCTTC; cdr3_aa: CASTRAGIGYGYTF